The rows below give T cell receptor beta chains drawn from one sample of a study of cytomegalovirus exposure and HLA in healthy donors. Repertoires were generated with immunoSEQ multiplex PCR, while TCRdb's copy carries only in-frame clones and drops some. This sample carries under 200,000 clones, 68% of them seen once, and the ten largest clones take approximately 1.5%. The sequenced material came from PBMCs. Every receptor here comes from a man aged 50 or older in good health and CMV-seronegative. The CDR3 runs from the conserved cysteine through the conserved F or W. Each record gives: clone size, V gene, J gene, D gene, CDR3 protein, CDR3 DNA. D genes are given only for firm matches. A clone size is listed for some rows: how often the clone was seen (once, few, many), or a class if it is expanded.

NA,TRBV6-1,TRBJ2-1,TRBD1,CASTGDRINNEQFF,TGTGCCAGCACCGGGGACAGGATTAACAATGAGCAGTTCTTC
few,TRBV10-2,TRBJ1-6,TRBD1,CASKGQGGNRAYSPLHF,TGCGCCAGCAAAGGACAGGGGGGAAATAGAGCCTATTCACCCCTCCACTTT
NA,TRBV11-2,TRBJ1-5,TRBD1,CASSLDRGNGSNQPQHF,TGTGCCAGCAGCTTAGACAGGGGGAACGGGAGCAATCAGCCCCAGCATTTT
few,TRBV7-2,TRBJ1-6,NA,CASSLRRDNSPLHF,TGTGCCAGCAGCTTACGCAGGGATAATTCACCCCTCCACTTT
NA,TRBV5-4,TRBJ2-5,NA,CASSPALLKTQYF,TGTGCCAGCAGCCCGGCCCTACTAAAGACCCAGTACTTC
many,TRBV2,TRBJ1-3,NA,CASSESNSGNTIYF,TGTGCCAGCAGTGAAAGCAACTCTGGAAACACCATATATTTT
NA,TRBV28,TRBJ1-5,TRBD1,CASSLGTEGQPQHF,TGTGCCAGCAGTTTAGGGACAGAGGGTCAGCCCCAGCATTTT
NA,TRBV6-5,TRBJ1-1,NA,CASSLQLRKGAEAFF,TGTGCCAGCAGCCTCCAGTTGCGTAAAGGAGCTGAAGCTTTCTTT
NA,TRBV27,TRBJ2-4,NA,CASSLGYRKNIQYF,TGTGCCAGCAGTTTAGGATACAGGAAAAACATTCAGTACTTC
NA,TRBV6-5,TRBJ1-2,NA,CASRDRENYGYTF,TGTGCCAGCAGGGACCGGGAAAACTATGGCTACACCTTC
NA,TRBV5-4,TRBJ1-2,TRBD1,CASSLDRGLNYGYTF,TGTGCCAGCAGCTTGGATAGGGGGCTCAACTATGGCTACACCTTC
NA,TRBV4-1,TRBJ2-6,NA,CASSRVDRSSGANVLTF,TGCGCCAGCAGCCGCGTCGACAGAAGCTCTGGGGCCAACGTCCTGACTTTC
few,TRBV7-8,TRBJ1-3,NA,CASSLGPAWTPGTGNTIYF,TGTGCCAGCAGCTTAGGGCCAGCTTGGACCCCGGGGACTGGAAACACCATATATTTT
NA,TRBV6-6,TRBJ1-2,TRBD1,CASSYLTGGSAGYTF,TGTGCCAGCAGTTACCTGACAGGGGGCTCAGCTGGCTACACCTTC
NA,TRBV6-5,TRBJ1-2,TRBD1,CASSFQTGGYGYTF,TGTGCCAGCAGTTTTCAGACAGGGGGCTATGGCTACACCTTC
NA,TRBV7-3,TRBJ2-5,NA,CASSPLSQETQYF,TGTGCCAGCAGCCCGCTGTCTCAGGAGACCCAGTACTTC
NA,TRBV6-5,TRBJ1-4,TRBD1,CASSSYRGGEKLFF,TGTGCCAGCAGTTCGTACAGGGGAGGCGAAAAACTGTTTTTT
NA,TRBV7-2,TRBJ1-1,NA,CASSFLLQGGNTEAFF,TGTGCCAGCAGCTTCCTACTACAGGGTGGAAACACTGAAGCTTTCTTT
NA,TRBV20-1,TRBJ2-7,NA,CSARDLKEQYF,TGCAGTGCTAGAGATCTAAAAGAGCAGTACTTC
NA,TRBV7-9,TRBJ1-5,NA,CASSPGHNSNQPQHF,TGTGCCAGCAGCCCCGGACATAATAGCAATCAGCCCCAGCATTTT
NA,TRBV4-2,TRBJ1-1,NA,CASSQGLGHPTEAFF,TGTGCCAGCAGCCAAGGGCTTGGCCACCCCACTGAAGCTTTCTTT
NA,TRBV7-8,TRBJ1-2,NA,CASSLGTGPYYGYTF,TGTGCCAGCAGCTTAGGAACAGGGCCTTACTATGGCTACACCTTC
NA,TRBV27,TRBJ1-2,TRBD1,CASSLSNRGIDGYTF,TGTGCCAGCAGTTTGTCTAACAGGGGGATAGACGGCTACACCTTC
NA,TRBV5-5,TRBJ1-4,NA,CASSLEAEKLFF,TGTGCCAGCAGCTTGGAAGCGGAAAAACTGTTTTTT
NA,TRBV10-1,TRBJ1-1,NA,CASSEEGRPNTEAFF,TGCGCCAGCAGTGAAGAGGGCCGCCCGAACACTGAAGCTTTCTTT